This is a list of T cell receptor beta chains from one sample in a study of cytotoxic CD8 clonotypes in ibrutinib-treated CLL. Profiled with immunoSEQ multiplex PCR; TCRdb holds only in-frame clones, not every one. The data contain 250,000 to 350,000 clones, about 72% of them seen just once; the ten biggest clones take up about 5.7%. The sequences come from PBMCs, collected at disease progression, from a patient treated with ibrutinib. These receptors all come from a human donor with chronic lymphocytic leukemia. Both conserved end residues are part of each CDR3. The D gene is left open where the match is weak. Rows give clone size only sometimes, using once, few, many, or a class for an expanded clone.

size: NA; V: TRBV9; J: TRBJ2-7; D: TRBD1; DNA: TGTGCCAGCAGCACAGGGGCCTACACCGCCGAGCAGTACTTC; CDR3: CASSTGAYTAEQYF
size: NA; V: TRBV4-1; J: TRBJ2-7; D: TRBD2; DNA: TGCGCCAGCAGCCTTGGAGGCGGGGGTGCCGAGCAGTACTTC; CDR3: CASSLGGGGAEQYF
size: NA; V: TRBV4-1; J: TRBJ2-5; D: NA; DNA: TGCGCCAGCAGCCAAACCCTCGGAGAGACCCAGTACTTC; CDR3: CASSQTLGETQYF
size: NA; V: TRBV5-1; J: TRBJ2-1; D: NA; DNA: TGCGCCAGCAGCCCCGGGACTCCCAATGAGCAGTTCTTC; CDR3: CASSPGTPNEQFF
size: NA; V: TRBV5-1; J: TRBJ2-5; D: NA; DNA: TGCGCCAGCCAAAAGGCCTGGGGCGAGACCCAGTACTTC; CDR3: CASQKAWGETQYF
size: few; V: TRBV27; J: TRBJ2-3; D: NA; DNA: TGTGCCAGCAGTTTATTTCCTGGGCACAGGGGCACAGATACGCAGTATTTT; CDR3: CASSLFPGHRGTDTQYF
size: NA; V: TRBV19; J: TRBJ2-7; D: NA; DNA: TGTGCCAGTAGTATAATCCCCGGCTCCTACGAGCAGTACTTC; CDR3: CASSIIPGSYEQYF
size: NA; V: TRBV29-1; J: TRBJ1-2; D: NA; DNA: TGCAGCGTTGCTTTCCTAACTAACTATGGCTACACCTTC; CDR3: CSVAFLTNYGYTF
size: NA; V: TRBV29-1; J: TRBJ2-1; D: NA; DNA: TGCAGCGTTGAAGGCAGGGGCTACAATGAGCAGTTCTTC; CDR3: CSVEGRGYNEQFF
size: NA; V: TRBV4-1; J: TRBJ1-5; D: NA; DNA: TGCGCCAGCAGCCAAGTAGGGTGGGATAGCAATCAGCCCCAGCATTTT; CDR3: CASSQVGWDSNQPQHF
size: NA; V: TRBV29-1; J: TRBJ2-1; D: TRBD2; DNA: TGCAGCGTTGACGGAAGCGGGAGTAAGTACAATGAGCAGTTCTTC; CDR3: CSVDGSGSKYNEQFF
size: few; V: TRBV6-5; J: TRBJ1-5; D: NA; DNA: TGTGCCAGCAGTTACGGGCCGACGCGGCCCCAGCATTTT; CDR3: CASSYGPTRPQHF
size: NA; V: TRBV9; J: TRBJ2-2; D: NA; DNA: TGTGCCAGCAGCGTAGCTGGCAGCTACACCGGGGAGCTGTTTTTT; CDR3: CASSVAGSYTGELFF
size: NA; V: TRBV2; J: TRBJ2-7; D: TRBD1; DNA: TGTGCCAGCACCACTGACGTAGGGACAGGGTACTACGAGCAGTACTTC; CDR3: CASTTDVGTGYYEQYF
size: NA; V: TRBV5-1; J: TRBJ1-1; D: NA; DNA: TGCGCCAGCAGCTTGGCTGGGGCGCACACTGAAGCTTTCTTT; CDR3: CASSLAGAHTEAFF
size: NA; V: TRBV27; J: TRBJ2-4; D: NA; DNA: TGTGCCAGCAGTTTCGGGAGCGGCAAAAACATTCAGTACTTC; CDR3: CASSFGSGKNIQYF
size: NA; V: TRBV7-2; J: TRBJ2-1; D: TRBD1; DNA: TGTGCCAGCAGCCCGCGGCAAGGAATACAGGGGAATGAGCAGTTCTTC; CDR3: CASSPRQGIQGNEQFF
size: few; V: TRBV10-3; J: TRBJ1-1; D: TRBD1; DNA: TGTGCCATCAGTCCCGGGACAGGGTTGGTGGCTTTCTTT; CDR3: CAISPGTGLVAFF
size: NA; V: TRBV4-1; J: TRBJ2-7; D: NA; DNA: TGCGCCAGCAGCCAACCGGGGCGCTACGAGCAGTACTTC; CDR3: CASSQPGRYEQYF
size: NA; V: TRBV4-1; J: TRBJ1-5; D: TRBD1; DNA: TGCGCCAGCAGCCAACAACAGGGGGTTGGGCCCCAGCATTTT; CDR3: CASSQQQGVGPQHF
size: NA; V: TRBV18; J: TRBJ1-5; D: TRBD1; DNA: TGTGCCAGCTCACCATTTGGGACAGGATCCTATCAGCCCCAGCATTTT; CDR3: CASSPFGTGSYQPQHF
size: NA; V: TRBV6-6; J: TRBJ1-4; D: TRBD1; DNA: TGTGCCAGCAGGGGACAGTCTAATGAAAAACTGTTTTTT; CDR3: CASRGQSNEKLFF
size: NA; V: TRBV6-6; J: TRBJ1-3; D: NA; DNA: TGTGCCAGCAGTTACCCCGGGATTGGAAACACCATATATTTT; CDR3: CASSYPGIGNTIYF
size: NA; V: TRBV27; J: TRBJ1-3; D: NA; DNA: TGTGCCAGCAGTTTAAGGGGCGGTACTGGAAACACCATATATTTT; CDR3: CASSLRGGTGNTIYF
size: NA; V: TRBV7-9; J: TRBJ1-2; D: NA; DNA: TGTGCCAGCAGCCGTTTAGGGGAGGCCTATGGCTACACCTTC; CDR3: CASSRLGEAYGYTF